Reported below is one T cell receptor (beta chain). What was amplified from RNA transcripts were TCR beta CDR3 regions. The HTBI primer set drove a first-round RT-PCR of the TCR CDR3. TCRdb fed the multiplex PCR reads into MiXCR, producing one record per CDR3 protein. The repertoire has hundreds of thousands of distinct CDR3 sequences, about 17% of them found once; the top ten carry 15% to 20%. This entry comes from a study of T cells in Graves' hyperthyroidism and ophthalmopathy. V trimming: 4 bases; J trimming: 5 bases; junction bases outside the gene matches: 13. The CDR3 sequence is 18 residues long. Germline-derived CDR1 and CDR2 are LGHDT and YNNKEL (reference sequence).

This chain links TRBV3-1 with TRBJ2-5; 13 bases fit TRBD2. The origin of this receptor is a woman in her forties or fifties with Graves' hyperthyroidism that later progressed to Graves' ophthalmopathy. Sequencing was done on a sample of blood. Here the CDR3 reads CASSPRTSGGSYRETQYF. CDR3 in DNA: TGTGCCAGCAGCCCCAGGACTAGCGGGGGATCATATCGGGAGACCCAGTACTTC.